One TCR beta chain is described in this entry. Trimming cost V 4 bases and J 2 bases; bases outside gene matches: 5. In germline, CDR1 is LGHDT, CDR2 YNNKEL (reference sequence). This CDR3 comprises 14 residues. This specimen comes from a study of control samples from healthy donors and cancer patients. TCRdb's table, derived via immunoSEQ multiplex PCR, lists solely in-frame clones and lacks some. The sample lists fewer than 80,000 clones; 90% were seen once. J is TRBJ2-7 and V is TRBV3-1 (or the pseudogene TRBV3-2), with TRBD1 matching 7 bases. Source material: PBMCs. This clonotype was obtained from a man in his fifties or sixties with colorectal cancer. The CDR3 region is CASSLWDRPYEQYF. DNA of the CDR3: TGTGCCAGCAGCCTATGGGACAGACCCTACGAGCAGTACTTC.